Following are 24 T cell receptor beta chains from one sample sequenced in a study of control samples from healthy donors and cancer patients. Measured with immunoSEQ multiplex PCR; TCRdb has only the in-frame clones, and not every one. In the table there are 70,000 to 95,000 clones, around 87% of which are singletons. The sample comprised blood. The source is a man aged 50 to 59 in good health.

The rearrangement uses TRBV7-3 and TRBJ2-3; 7 bases fit TRBD2. Trimming at V came to 6 bases and at J to 2 bases, leaving 11 bases not matched to a gene. This CDR3 has 16 amino acids. From germline, CDR1 is SGHTA and CDR2 FQGTGA. The CDR3 reads CASRGKAGEPTDTQYF. CDR3 nucleotides: TGTGCCAGCAGGGGGAAGGCGGGGGAGCCCACAGATACGCAGTATTTT.

The CDR3 bases are TGTGCCACCAGTGACTCTAGGGCAGATGAAGCTTTCTTT. This codes for CATSDSRADEAFF. This sequence joins TRBV24-1 and TRBJ1-1; D is unresolved. This CDR3 has 13 amino acids. V lost 4 bases, J lost 7 bases, and 12 bases lay in between. The germline CDR1 and CDR2 sequences are KGHDR and SFDVKD.

The V call is TRBV7-8, the J call TRBJ1-6; weak D call: TRBD1 (6 bases). V lost 3 bases to trimming and J lost 10 bases, with 16 bases between them. The CDR3 runs to 15 residues. The germline V gene encodes CDR1 SGHVS and CDR2 FQNEAQ. The CDR3 bases are TGTGCCAGCAGCTTCCCGGGACAAGCTTTATCACCCCTCCACTTT. Amino acids: CASSFPGQALSPLHF.

The chain couples TRBV6-5 to TRBJ1-3; D uncertain. CDR1 is MNHEY, CDR2 SVGAGI, per germline. CDR3 length: 12 amino acids. Trimming pared 5 bases from V and 3 bases from J, leaving 5 bases between. For the CDR3, the DNA is TGTGCCAGCAGTCCGAATGGAAACACCATATATTTT. As protein: CASSPNGNTIYF.

The V call is TRBV5-1, the J call TRBJ2-1, with 12 bases that match TRBD2. The CDR3 runs 15 residues. From germline, CDR1 is SGHRS and CDR2 YFSETQ. Trimming took 4 bases from V and 5 from J; bases not matched to a gene: 4. This CDR3 is CASSQRLAGDNEQFF. The CDR3 nucleotides are TGCGCCAGCAGCCAGCGACTAGCGGGAGACAATGAGCAGTTCTTC. Drawing the rest from reference TRBV5-1 and TRBJ2-1, the complete variable domain is KAGVTQTPRYLIKTRGQQVTLSCSPISGHRSVSWYQQTPGQGLQFLFEYFSETQRNKGNFPGRFSGRQFSNSRSEMNVSTLELGDSALYLCASSQRLAGDNEQFFGPGTRLTVL.

The chain uses TRBV5-8 and TRBJ2-4; 10 bases are shared with TRBD2. The ends lost 3 bases at V and 2 bases at J; junction bases unmatched: 8. The CDR3 totals 17 residues. The germline gives CDR1 SGHTS, CDR2 YDEGEE. In DNA, the CDR3 is TGTGCCAGCAGCTCACCTAGCGGGAGTCTTACCAAAAACATTCAGTACTTC. Protein product: CASSSPSGSLTKNIQYF.

The chain couples TRBV24-1 to TRBJ1-2; 9 nucleotides match TRBD1. In germline, CDR1 is KGHDR, CDR2 SFDVKD. The CDR3 is made up of 16 amino acids. V lost 7 bases and J lost 5; bases outside the gene matches: 13. Written as DNA, the CDR3 is TGTGCCACCAGCTACCGACAGGGGGGAACGGGGTATGGCTACACCTTC. This codes for CATSYRQGGTGYGYTF.

V gene TRBV7-3 combines with J gene TRBJ2-7; tentatively, D is TRBD1 (5 bases). Trimming cost V 5 bases and J 5 bases, with 19 bases left between them. Germline V gives CDR1 SGHTA, CDR2 FQGTGA. The CDR3 has 15 residues. The CDR3 nucleotides read TGTGCCAGCAGCCAGGCTCAGGGAATGGGTCACGAGCAGTACTTC. Protein product: CASSQAQGMGHEQYF.

The chain has TRBV29-1 and TRBJ2-1; D gene unclear. Deletions cut 7 bases from V and 3 bases from J, with 16 bases between. The CDR3 loop spans 14 amino acids. Germline V gives CDR1 SQVTM, CDR2 ANQGSEA. The CDR3 sequence: CSAPVTGVYNEQFF. The CDR3 coding sequence is TGCAGCGCCCCAGTTACCGGAGTCTACAATGAGCAGTTCTTC.

V is TRBV27 and J is TRBJ1-3; D gene ambiguous. The CDR3 is made up of 15 amino acids. Germline CDR1 reads MNHEY; CDR2 reads SMNVEV (reference sequence). V was clipped by 8 bases and J by 0 bases, with 14 bases between them. For the CDR3, the DNA is TGTGCCAGCCGTCCCCTTTTTAGCTCTGGAAACACCATATATTTT. It specifies CASRPLFSSGNTIYF.

CDR3: CASSSLGGSEQYF. Here the CDR3 DNA reads TGTGCCAGCAGCTCCCTAGGGGGCAGCGAGCAGTACTTC. The rearrangement uses TRBV11-2 and TRBJ2-7; TRBD1 matches 7 bases. The CDR3 covers 13 residues. Germline V CDR1 and CDR2: SGHAT, FQNNGV. V lost 4 bases and J lost 6; bases outside the gene matches: 6. Using reference TRBV11-2 and TRBJ2-7 for the parts outside the CDR3, the full variable domain is EAGVAQSPRYKIIEKRQSVAFWCNPISGHATLYWYQQILGQGPKLLIQFQNNGVVDDSQLPKDRFSAERLKGVDSTLKIQPAKLEDSAVYLCASSSLGGSEQYFGPGTRLTVT.

The chain recombines TRBV7-9 with TRBJ1-2; perhaps TRBD1 as D (6 bases). Trimming stripped 4 bases from V and 0 bases from J, with 18 bases between. This CDR3 is built from 17 residues. Germline loops: CDR1 SEHNR, CDR2 FQNEAQ (reference sequence). CDR3 sequence: CASSYQPGQRSNYGYTF. CDR3 sequence (DNA): TGTGCCAGCAGCTATCAACCTGGACAGCGCTCTAACTATGGCTACACCTTC.

The chain carries TRBV19 and TRBJ2-5; TRBD1 or TRBD2 may be the D gene (5 bases each). Germline V gene lookup returns CDR1 LNHDA and CDR2 SQIVND (reference sequence). Trimming pared 3 bases from V and 2 bases from J, leaving 13 bases between. The CDR3 is 15 amino acids. CDR3 sequence: CASSISGSWQETQYF. The CDR3 DNA reads TGTGCCAGTAGTATCTCAGGGAGTTGGCAAGAGACCCAGTACTTC.

The CDR3 sequence: CACLDSYNEQFF. The CDR3 DNA reads as TGTGCCTGCCTCGACTCCTACAATGAGCAGTTCTTC. The chain has TRBV12-3 or TRBV12-4 and TRBJ2-1; D not certain. The ends were cut back, 11 bases at V and 0 bases at J, with 8 bases in the middle. This CDR3 is 12 amino acids long.

This clone was counted a few times. The rearrangement links TRBV7-2 to TRBJ2-1; D is perhaps TRBD1 or TRBD2 (7 bases each). The length of the CDR3 is 14 residues. The V end was cut by 5 bases, the J end by 6 bases, with 14 bases between. Germline CDR1 is SGHTA and CDR2 is FQGNSA. The CDR3 bases are TGTGCCAGCAGCGGGTCCAGGGGGGGCAATGAGCAGTTCTTC. Protein: CASSGSRGGNEQFF. Drawing the rest from reference TRBV7-2 and TRBJ2-1, the complete variable domain is GAGVSQSPSNKVTEKGKDVELRCDPISGHTALYWYRQSLGQGLEFLIYFQGNSAPDKSGLPSDRFSAERTGGSVSTLTIQRTQQEDSAVYLCASSGSRGGNEQFFGPGTRLTVL.

This clone has only one observation. The rearrangement uses TRBV19 and TRBJ1-5, with 12 nucleotides matching TRBD1. V was clipped by 4 bases and J by 7 bases; unmatched bases: 8. Per germline, CDR1 LNHDA and CDR2 SQIVND (reference sequence). The CDR3 is made up of 16 amino acids. The CDR3 DNA follows: TGTGCCAGTAGTAACACCTGGGACAGGGGGCGACAGCCCCAGCATTTT. Translating gives CASSNTWDRGRQPQHF.

In its sample, this clone was seen many times. The J gene is TRBJ1-2, the V gene TRBV27; D unclear. The V end was cut by 3 bases, the J end by 8 bases, with 13 bases between. CDR3 size: 13 residues. The germline CDR1 and CDR2 sequences are MNHEY and SMNVEV (reference sequence). The CDR3 DNA is TGTGCCAGCAGTTTGGGAGGGCCCCACGGCTACACCTTC. Residues: CASSLGGPHGYTF.

This chain uses TRBV3-1 (or the pseudogene TRBV3-2) with TRBJ2-5, with a possible D match to TRBD2 (6 bases). V was cut by 5 bases and J by 2 bases, with 12 bases left in between. CDR1 and CDR2 from the germline V gene are LGHDT and YNNKEL (reference sequence). CDR3 size: 14 residues. CDR3 loop: CASSLGLTQETQYF. CDR3 bases: TGTGCCAGCAGCTTGGGACTCACACAAGAGACCCAGTACTTC.

The rearrangement joins TRBV4-3 to TRBJ2-7, with D perhaps matching TRBD1 (6 bases). Trimming stripped 2 bases from V and 3 bases from J, with 17 bases between. Germline V CDR1 and CDR2: LGHNA, YSLEER. This CDR3 contains 16 residues. The CDR3 DNA sequence: TGCGCCAGCAGCCAAAGCGGCAGGGGAGATTTCTACGAGCAGTACTTC. As protein: CASSQSGRGDFYEQYF.

The rearrangement uses TRBV5-8 and TRBJ1-6; 9 bases line up with TRBD1. The length of the CDR3 is 17 residues. V lost 1 base, J lost 8 bases, and 10 bases stayed unmatched. From germline, CDR1 is SGHTS and CDR2 YDEGEE. The CDR3, as DNA: TGTGCCAGCAGCTTGTGGATGGGGACAGGGAGTTATTCACCCCTCCACTTT. This sequence encodes CASSLWMGTGSYSPLHF.

The rearrangement joins TRBV9 to TRBJ2-3, with D perhaps TRBD2 (7 bases). Per the germline V gene, CDR1 is SGDLS and CDR2 is YYNGEE. The CDR3 runs 16 residues. Trimming took 4 bases from V and 2 from J, leaving 17 bases between them. Written as DNA, the CDR3 is TGTGCCAGCAGCTGGGGGGGACATTGGGCCACAGATACGCAGTATTTT. Encoded protein: CASSWGGHWATDTQYF.

The chain carries TRBV9 and TRBJ2-3; D is perhaps TRBD2 (5 bases). V lost 4 bases, J lost 1 base, and 13 bases lay in between. Germline V gives CDR1 SGDLS, CDR2 YYNGEE. The CDR3 spans 15 residues. Here the CDR3 reads CASSFRGLGTDTQYF. The CDR3 DNA follows: TGTGCCAGCAGCTTTAGAGGACTGGGCACAGATACGCAGTATTTT.

The V and J genes are TRBV7-2 and TRBJ2-1; TRBD1 or TRBD2 may be the D gene (5 bases each). The CDR3 is made up of 16 amino acids. V dropped 5 bases and J dropped 4 bases, with 18 bases sitting between them. The V gene's germline CDR1 is SGHTA and CDR2 FQGNSA. The CDR3 bases are TGTGCCAGCAGCCAAATTCCGGGACCCAGATACAATGAGCAGTTCTTC. Translated: CASSQIPGPRYNEQFF.

This clone appeared a single time. The V call is TRBV24-1, the J call TRBJ2-5, with no clear D. The germline CDR1 and CDR2 sequences are KGHDR and SFDVKD. V lost 0 bases to trimming and J lost 5 bases, with 9 bases between them. The CDR3 consists of 14 residues. The DNA for the CDR3 is TGTGCCACCAGTGATTTGGCCGCGTCGGAGACCCAGTACTTC. Its protein product is CATSDLAASETQYF.